These T cell receptor beta chains were read from a single sample in a study of CD8 T cells in Susac syndrome. One entry per CDR3 protein, called by TCRdb with MiXCR from the immunoSEQ multiplex PCR reads. Here the sample spans almost 450,000 distinct CDR3 sequences, approximately 85% being singletons. Material: CD8+ T cells from PBMCs. The receptors were gathered from a human donor with multiple sclerosis. Each CDR3 is given with its conserved first and last residue. Each record gives: V gene, J gene, D gene, CDR3 protein. D genes are given only for firm matches.

>TRBV7-9|TRBJ1-4|.
CASMRPGQGDEKLFF
>TRBV6-5|TRBJ1-2|.
CASSYGGADGYTF
>TRBV27|TRBJ2-1|.
CASSSGLASYNEQFF
>TRBV6-5|TRBJ1-4|.
CASSYSAGSNEKLFF
>TRBV9|TRBJ1-1|.
CASSPHESLWGNTEAFF
>TRBV19|TRBJ2-7|.
CASSIHGGSYEQYF
>TRBV11-1|TRBJ2-1|.
CASSLNISPNPLNEQFF
>TRBV20-1|TRBJ2-1|TRBD2
CSASYTRLAGRDEQFF
>TRBV5-1|TRBJ1-4|.
CASSWSTGTNEKLFF
>TRBV20-1|TRBJ2-3|TRBD1
CSARDEGGAEGSTDTQYF
>TRBV5-6|TRBJ2-7|.
CASRSSRVSYEQYF
>TRBV19|TRBJ1-1|.
CASSGISGLNTEAFF
>TRBV13|TRBJ2-1|.
CASSLGADYNEQFF
>TRBV4-1|TRBJ1-2|.
CASSQDLSYTF
>TRBV29-1|TRBJ1-1|.
CSVQFSRVAAFF
>TRBV4-1|TRBJ1-2|.
CASSQYGEMAGYTF
>TRBV27|TRBJ2-2|TRBD2
CASSYLGGEETGELFF
>TRBV27|TRBJ2-1|.
CASRVGLQLNEQFF
>TRBV5-1|TRBJ2-7|.
CASSLKIGGSFEQYF
>TRBV6-2/TRBV6-3|TRBJ2-5|.
CASSYPQGNRQETQYF
>TRBV14|TRBJ1-1|TRBD1
CASSQEAGGTAFF
>TRBV7-6|TRBJ2-3|TRBD2
CASSLALRGESTDTQYF
>TRBV11-3|TRBJ2-5|.
CASSLGLFGTNEEETQYF
>TRBV4-1|TRBJ2-2|.
CASSQEAGYNTGELFF
>TRBV10-1|TRBJ1-1|.
CAAQGPNTEAFF
>TRBV20-1|TRBJ2-1|TRBD1
CSADRGLSYNEQFF
>TRBV6-4|TRBJ2-1|TRBD2
CASSALSGRGGDEQFF
>TRBV30|TRBJ1-1|TRBD1
CAWTLDRVEAFF
>TRBV4-1|TRBJ2-3|TRBD2
CASSQFGLADSTDTQYF
>TRBV28|TRBJ1-1|.
CASSLGGSTEAFF
>TRBV5-8|TRBJ1-5|.
CASSYRDSNQPQHF
>TRBV20-1|TRBJ2-7|.
CSARTFAAAYEQYF
>TRBV10-3|TRBJ2-6|.
CAISERALNSGANVLTF
>TRBV6-1|TRBJ2-4|.
CASSEGRNIQYF
>TRBV28|TRBJ2-1|TRBD2
CASSSGGSDYNEQFF
>TRBV19|TRBJ2-7|TRBD1
CACRDRSSYEQYF
>TRBV6-5|TRBJ1-4|TRBD1
CASSSDPGQGHEKLFF
>TRBV4-1|TRBJ1-5|.
CASSQFGGRNQPQHF